In this sample, the clone carrying this T cell receptor (beta chain) turned up a few times. The antigen remains undetermined. All donors were healthy, and all were Caucasian. cDNA carried unique molecular identifiers, and a universal primer site was added by template switching. Each CDR3 protein is one row after TCRdb ran MiXCR on the 5' RACE reads. The table shows roughly 1,500,000 distinct CDR3 sequences, with around 33% occurring only once. This CDR3 has 13 amino acids. The germline V gene encodes CDR1 DFQATT and CDR2 SNEGSKA (reference sequence). Trimming pared 2 bases from V and 3 bases from J, leaving 10 bases between. These data belong to a study of identical twins. Study observations and caveats: The study found that models underestimated out-of-frame TCR alpha sharing in monozygotic twins. Analyses of zero insertions could be partly confounded by invariant MAIT and iNKT cells.

This sequence joins TRBV20-1 and TRBJ1-2, with D possibly matching TRBD1 (5 bases). The sequencing sample was made of cord blood. The sequence derives from a newborn girl in good health. DNA of the CDR3: TGCAGTGCTAGATTTCCGGGGGACTATGGCTACACCTTC. Residues: CSARFPGDYGYTF.